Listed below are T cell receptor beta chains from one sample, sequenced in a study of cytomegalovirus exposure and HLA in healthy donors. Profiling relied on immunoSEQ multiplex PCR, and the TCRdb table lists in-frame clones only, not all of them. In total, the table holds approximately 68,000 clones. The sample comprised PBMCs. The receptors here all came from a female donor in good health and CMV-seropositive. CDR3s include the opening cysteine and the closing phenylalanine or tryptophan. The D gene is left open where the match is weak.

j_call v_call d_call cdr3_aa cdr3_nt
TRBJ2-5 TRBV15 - CATSRTTEPPQETQYF TGTGCCACCAGCAGAACTACGGAACCCCCACAAGAGACCCAGTACTTC
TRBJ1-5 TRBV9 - CASSVGGRGQPQHF TGTGCCAGCAGCGTAGGGGGTCGGGGGCAGCCCCAGCATTTT
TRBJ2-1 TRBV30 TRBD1 CAWSVGQGVEQFF TGTGCCTGGAGTGTGGGGCAGGGGGTTGAGCAGTTCTTC
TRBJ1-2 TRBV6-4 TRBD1 CASSEGSGQGDGYTF TGTGCCAGCAGTGAAGGCTCGGGACAGGGGGATGGCTACACCTTC
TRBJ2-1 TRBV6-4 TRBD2 CASSELAGGNEQFF TGTGCCAGCAGTGAACTAGCGGGAGGAAATGAGCAGTTCTTC
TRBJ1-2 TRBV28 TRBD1 CASSMGTGSSVYGYTF TGTGCCAGCAGTATGGGGACAGGGAGCTCTGTGTATGGCTACACCTTC
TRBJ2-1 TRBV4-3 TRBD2 CASSQEGLERNEQFF TGCGCCAGCAGCCAAGAAGGACTAGAGAGGAATGAGCAGTTCTTC
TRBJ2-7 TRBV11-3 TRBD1 CASSSGQGYEQYF TGTGCCAGCAGCTCGGGACAGGGCTACGAGCAGTACTTC
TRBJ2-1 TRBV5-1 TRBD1 CASSLGQGVGYNEQFF TGCGCCAGCAGCTTGGGACAGGGGGTTGGCTACAATGAGCAGTTCTTC
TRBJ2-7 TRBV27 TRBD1 CASAPRGLNYEQYF TGTGCCAGCGCGCCCAGGGGGCTGAACTACGAGCAGTACTTC
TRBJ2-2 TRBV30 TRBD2 CALTSGVNTGELFF TGTGCCTTGACTAGCGGGGTTAACACCGGGGAGCTGTTTTTT
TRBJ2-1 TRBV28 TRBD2 CASSLLTSGRNEQFF TGTGCCAGCAGTTTATTGACTAGCGGGAGAAATGAGCAGTTCTTC
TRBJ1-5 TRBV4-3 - CASSLTFSSNQPQHF TGCGCCAGCAGCCTAACATTCAGTAGCAATCAGCCCCAGCATTTT
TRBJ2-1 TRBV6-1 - CASRALAGANEQFF TGTGCCAGCAGGGCCTTGGCTGGGGCCAATGAGCAGTTCTTC
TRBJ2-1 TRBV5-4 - CASSLEGSRGNEQFF TGTGCCAGCAGCTTGGAGGGGAGCAGGGGAAATGAGCAGTTCTTC
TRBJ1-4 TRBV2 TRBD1 CASSRRDRGDEKLFF TGTGCCAGCAGCCGCCGGGACAGGGGGGATGAAAAACTGTTTTTT
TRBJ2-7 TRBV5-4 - CASSPGSKGGRYEQYF TGTGCCAGCAGCCCCGGTTCGAAGGGAGGCCGCTACGAGCAGTACTTC
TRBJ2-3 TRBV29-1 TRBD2 CSVEGASGPDTQYF TGCAGCGTTGAAGGGGCTAGCGGGCCAGATACGCAGTATTTT
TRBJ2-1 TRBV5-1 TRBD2 CASSLGLAGVGGEQFF TGCGCCAGCAGCTTGGGACTAGCGGGAGTGGGGGGTGAGCAGTTCTTC
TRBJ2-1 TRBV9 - CASSPIVSGSSYNEQFF TGTGCCAGCAGCCCTATAGTTTCGGGGAGCTCCTACAATGAGCAGTTCTTC
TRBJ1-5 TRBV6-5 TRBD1 CASSRGQGINQPQHF TGTGCCAGCAGTCGGGGACAGGGGATCAATCAGCCCCAGCATTTT
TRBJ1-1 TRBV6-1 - CASSGGFGGYREAFF TGTGCCAGCAGTGGGGGCTTCGGGGGTTACAGGGAAGCTTTCTTT
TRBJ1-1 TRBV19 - CASSIDSGWAEAFF TGTGCCAGTAGTATAGACTCAGGGTGGGCTGAAGCTTTCTTT
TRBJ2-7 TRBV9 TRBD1 CASSNTGARSYEQYF TGTGCCAGCAGTAATACAGGGGCACGCTCCTACGAGCAGTACTTC
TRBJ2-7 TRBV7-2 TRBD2 CASSPSRTSSYEQYF TGTGCCAGCAGCCCCTCCCGGACTAGCAGCTACGAGCAGTACTTC
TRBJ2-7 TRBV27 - CASSMRDGFSLSSYEQYF TGTGCCAGCAGTATGAGGGATGGGTTTTCACTAAGCTCCTACGAGCAGTACTTC
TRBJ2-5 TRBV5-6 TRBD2 CASSLAASGTQPGRETQYF TGTGCCAGCAGCTTGGCGGCTAGCGGGACTCAGCCCGGGAGAGAGACCCAGTACTTC
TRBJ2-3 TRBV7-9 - CASSPRSGATDTQYF TGTGCCAGCAGCCCAAGGAGCGGAGCCACAGATACGCAGTATTTT
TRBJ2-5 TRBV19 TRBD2 CASSIERTSGGAETQYF TGTGCCAGTAGTATAGAGAGGACTAGCGGGGGGGCAGAGACCCAGTACTTC
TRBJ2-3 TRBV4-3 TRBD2 CASSQEMFAGGNTDTQYF TGCGCCAGCAGCCAAGAAATGTTTGCGGGAGGAAACACAGATACGCAGTATTTT
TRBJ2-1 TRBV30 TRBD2 CAWSAGTSGYNEQFF TGTGCCTGGAGTGCCGGGACTAGCGGTTACAATGAGCAGTTCTTC
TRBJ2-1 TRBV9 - CASSAPSAESYNEQFF TGTGCCAGCAGCGCTCCCTCAGCGGAATCCTACAATGAGCAGTTCTTC
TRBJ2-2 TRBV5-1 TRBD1 CASSLVGGTKNTGELFF TGCGCCAGCAGCTTGGTAGGGGGCACTAAGAACACCGGGGAGCTGTTTTTT
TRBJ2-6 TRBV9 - CASSVVGGSGANVLTF TGTGCCAGCAGCGTAGTGGGGGGATCGGGGGCCAACGTCCTGACTTTC
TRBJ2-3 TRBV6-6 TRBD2 CASTLSGDGGDTQYF TGTGCCAGCACCCTTAGCGGGGACGGGGGAGATACGCAGTATTTT
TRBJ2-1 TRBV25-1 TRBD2 CASSGLLGRNSNEQFF TGTGCCAGCAGTGGCCTCCTCGGGAGGAACTCGAATGAGCAGTTCTTC
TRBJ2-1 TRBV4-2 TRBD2 CASSQDPGGGDNEQFF TGTGCCAGCAGCCAAGATCCCGGGGGGGGCGACAATGAGCAGTTCTTC
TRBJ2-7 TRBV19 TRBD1 CASSMGQVSYEQYF TGTGCCAGTAGTATGGGACAGGTTTCCTACGAGCAGTACTTC
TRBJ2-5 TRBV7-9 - CASTPSAQETQYF TGTGCCAGCACCCCTAGCGCCCAAGAGACCCAGTACTTC
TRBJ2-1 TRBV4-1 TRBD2 CASSQVGGRDEQFF TGCGCCAGCAGCCAAGTCGGCGGGAGGGATGAGCAGTTCTTC
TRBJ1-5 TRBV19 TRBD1 CASSIAGQGGVQPQHF TGTGCCAGTAGTATCGCGGGACAGGGGGGAGTTCAGCCCCAGCATTTT
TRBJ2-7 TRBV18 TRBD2 CASSPSGIYTYEQYF TGTGCCAGCTCACCGAGCGGGATATATACCTACGAGCAGTACTTC
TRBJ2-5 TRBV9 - CASAGPQETQYF TGTGCCAGTGCGGGACCACAAGAGACCCAGTACTTC
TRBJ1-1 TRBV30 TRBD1 CAWSPGQAEAFF TGTGCCTGGAGTCCGGGACAGGCTGAAGCTTTCTTT
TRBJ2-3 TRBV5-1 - CASSYRTVTDTQYF TGCGCCAGCAGCTACCGGACTGTCACAGATACGCAGTATTTT
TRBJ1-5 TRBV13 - CASSLSVNQPQHF TGTGCCAGCAGCTTATCAGTGAATCAGCCCCAGCATTTT
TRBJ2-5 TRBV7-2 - CASSLGLPSQETQYF TGTGCCAGCAGCTTAGGTCTACCTTCCCAAGAGACCCAGTACTTC
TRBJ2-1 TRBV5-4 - CASSWEYNEQFF TGTGCCAGCAGCTGGGAGTACAATGAGCAGTTCTTC
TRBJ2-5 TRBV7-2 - CASSLGGGPETQYF TGTGCCAGCAGCTTAGGGGGGGGGCCGGAGACCCAGTACTTC
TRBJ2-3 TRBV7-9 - CAASLGESGTDTQYF TGTGCCGCCAGCCTAGGGGAGAGTGGCACAGATACGCAGTATTTT
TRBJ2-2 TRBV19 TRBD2 CASSTLAGAWGGELFF TGTGCCAGTAGTACACTAGCGGGAGCGTGGGGCGGGGAGCTGTTTTTT
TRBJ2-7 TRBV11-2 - CASGRGEQYF TGTGCCAGCGGAAGGGGCGAGCAGTACTTC
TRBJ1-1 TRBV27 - CASRLPGSEAFF TGTGCCAGCAGACTCCCCGGTTCTGAAGCTTTCTTT